The present T cell receptor beta chain was sequenced within a study of blood T cell repertoires in COVID-19. Study context: Both acute and convalescent COVID-19 samples were obtained from the United States, Italy and Spain. In each case, the material was cDNA or gDNA derived from T cells, B-cell-depleted T cells, or PBMCs.

J gave up 13 bases and V 5 bases, and 13 bases lay outside the gene matches. The germline V gene has CDR1 SGHTA and CDR2 FQGNSA. The CDR3 has 15 residues. The repertoire was sequenced with immunoSEQ multiplex PCR; TCRdb's copy has only in-frame clones and lacks some. The table has over 120,000 clones, over 80% seen once. The clonotype comes from a man in his fifties or sixties who had recovered from COVID-19. V gene TRBV7-2 combines with J gene TRBJ2-5; 13 positions match TRBD2. The sequencing sample was made of peripheral blood. The CDR3 DNA reads as TGTGCCAGCAGCGACACGCGGACTAGCGGGGGCCCGGGGTACTTC. This codes for CASSDTRTSGGPGYF.